This is a list of T cell receptor beta chains from one sample in a study of shared clonotypes between healthy human individuals. The assay was immunoSEQ multiplex PCR, and TCRdb's table has in-frame clones only and misses some. The table shows just over 2,000,000 clones, with 90% to 95% occurring only once. Sequencing input: naive CD4+ T cells sorted from blood. These receptor sequences come from a man aged 18-30 years in good health. Both conserved end residues are part of each CDR3. The D gene is left open where the match is weak. The size field is filled for only some rows; it gives once, few, many or a size class.

clone size	V gene	J gene	D gene	CDR3 protein	CDR3 DNA
NA	TRBV4-3	TRBJ2-2	NA	CASSQDRLGELFF	TGCGCCAGCAGCCAAGATCGGCTCGGGGAGCTGTTTTTT
NA	TRBV28	TRBJ1-2	TRBD1	CASTTGQLIYGYTF	TGTGCCAGTACTACGGGACAGCTTATCTATGGCTACACCTTC
few	TRBV10-3	TRBJ1-1	NA	CAISDRGDTEAFF	TGTGCCATCAGTGACCGAGGGGACACTGAAGCTTTCTTT
NA	TRBV6-5	TRBJ1-3	NA	CASSQGSGNTIYF	TGTGCCAGCAGTCAGGGTTCTGGAAACACCATATATTTT
NA	TRBV6-5	TRBJ2-2	NA	CASSYATGNTGELFF	TGTGCCAGCAGCTACGCCACAGGGAACACCGGGGAGCTGTTTTTT
NA	TRBV30	TRBJ2-7	NA	CAWSVGLSGHEQYF	TGTGCCTGGAGTGTTGGACTAAGCGGTCACGAGCAGTACTTC
NA	TRBV19	TRBJ2-7	NA	CASSRSTDGNYEQYF	TGTGCCAGTAGTCGATCGACTGACGGGAACTACGAGCAGTACTTC
NA	TRBV10-2	TRBJ2-2	TRBD1	CASRAAGGAGGELFF	TGCGCCAGCAGGGCCGCAGGGGGAGCTGGCGGGGAGCTGTTTTTT
few	TRBV27	TRBJ1-2	TRBD1	CASRPSGGIGGYTF	TGTGCCAGCAGACCATCAGGGGGAATCGGGGGCTACACCTTC
NA	TRBV18	TRBJ2-1	NA	CASSGVGNNEQFF	TGTGCCAGCTCAGGGGTAGGGAACAATGAGCAGTTCTTC
NA	TRBV10-3	TRBJ2-3	TRBD2	CAIHSSGSTDTQYF	TGTGCCATCCATAGTAGCGGGAGCACAGATACGCAGTATTTT
NA	TRBV10-3	TRBJ2-1	TRBD2	CAISGSSERGGLQNEQFF	TGTGCCATCAGTGGGAGTAGCGAGCGGGGGGGCCTTCAGAATGAGCAGTTCTTC
NA	TRBV5-4	TRBJ2-4	NA	CASSPDRSGKNIQYF	TGTGCCAGCAGCCCCGACAGGTCGGGCAAAAACATTCAGTACTTC
many	TRBV18	TRBJ2-5	TRBD1	CASSPGRGQGAETQYF	TGTGCCAGCTCACCAGGTCGAGGACAGGGGGCGGAGACCCAGTACTTC
NA	TRBV7-9	TRBJ2-5	NA	CASSLNTGPETQYF	TGTGCCAGCAGCTTAAACACAGGGCCAGAGACCCAGTACTTC
few	TRBV5-1	TRBJ2-2	NA	CASSSPSGTGELFF	TGCGCCAGCAGCTCCCCCAGTGGTACCGGGGAGCTGTTTTTT
NA	TRBV27	TRBJ2-1	TRBD2	CASKSAGGRYNEQFF	TGTGCCAGCAAATCAGCGGGAGGGCGGTACAATGAGCAGTTCTTC
once	TRBV11-2	TRBJ2-2	NA	CASSLEGRETGELFF	TGTGCCAGCAGCTTAGAAGGCAGGGAAACCGGGGAGCTGTTTTTT
NA	TRBV6-6	TRBJ1-4	NA	CASSYSMWRNEKLFF	TGTGCCAGCAGTTACTCGATGTGGAGAAATGAAAAACTGTTTTTT
NA	TRBV6-5	TRBJ2-3	TRBD1	CASSYGDSSTDTQYF	TGTGCCAGCAGTTACGGGGACAGTAGCACAGATACGCAGTATTTT
NA	TRBV5-4	TRBJ1-2	NA	CASSPPVTDSYGYTF	TGTGCCAGCAGCCCCCCCGTGACGGACTCCTATGGCTACACCTTC
NA	TRBV7-2	TRBJ2-5	NA	CASSLIETGLTYF	TGTGCCAGCAGCCTGATCGAAACCGGACTGACCTACTTC
NA	TRBV6-1	TRBJ2-7	TRBD2	CASSITSGRIYEQYF	TGTGCCAGCAGTATCACTAGCGGGAGAATCTACGAGCAGTACTTC
NA	TRBV9	TRBJ1-3	NA	CASSARLGVGNTIYF	TGTGCCAGCAGCGCCCGATTGGGGGTCGGAAACACCATATATTTT
NA	TRBV5-8	TRBJ1-1	TRBD1	CASSERTGYMNTEAFF	TGTGCCAGCAGCGAAAGGACAGGTTACATGAACACTGAAGCTTTCTTT
NA	TRBV5-1	TRBJ1-2	NA	CASSLDSSNYGYTF	TGCGCCAGCAGCTTGGACAGTTCTAACTATGGCTACACCTTC
NA	TRBV30	TRBJ1-2	TRBD1	CAWLETGKGGYTF	TGTGCCTGGTTAGAGACAGGGAAGGGTGGCTACACCTTC
NA	TRBV7-9	TRBJ1-4	TRBD1	CASTGGFFTNEKLFF	TGTGCCAGCACAGGGGGGTTCTTTACTAATGAAAAACTGTTTTTT
NA	TRBV9	TRBJ1-2	NA	CASSPRPQGSSSYGYTF	TGTGCCAGCAGCCCCCGCCCACAGGGTTCGTCGTCCTATGGCTACACCTTC
NA	TRBV16	TRBJ1-6	TRBD1	CASSQSRQGGRNSPLHF	TGTGCCAGCAGCCAATCTAGACAGGGGGGAAGGAATTCACCCCTCCACTTT
NA	TRBV30	TRBJ1-5	NA	CAWSVSRTGIGNQPQHF	TGTGCCTGGAGTGTGTCCCGGACTGGGATCGGCAATCAGCCCCAGCATTTT
NA	TRBV29-1	TRBJ1-1	NA	CSGGVGNTEAFF	TGCAGCGGTGGGGTCGGGAACACTGAAGCTTTCTTT
NA	TRBV19	TRBJ2-1	TRBD2	CASSGGLAFSYNEQFF	TGTGCCAGTAGTGGGGGACTAGCGTTTTCCTACAATGAGCAGTTCTTC
NA	TRBV11-2	TRBJ2-7	TRBD2	CASSLGGLGAYEQYF	TGTGCCAGCAGCCTAGGGGGACTAGGAGCCTACGAGCAGTACTTC
NA	TRBV5-3	TRBJ2-3	NA	CARSLVADTDTQYF	TGTGCCAGAAGCTTGGTGGCCGACACAGATACGCAGTATTTT
NA	TRBV5-8	TRBJ1-5	NA	CASSQGWNQPQHF	TGTGCCAGCAGCCAGGGGTGGAATCAGCCCCAGCATTTT
NA	TRBV7-8	TRBJ1-5	NA	CASSPGNGNQPQHF	TGTGCCAGCAGCCCCGGTAACGGTAATCAGCCCCAGCATTTT
NA	TRBV5-5	TRBJ2-7	NA	CASSLDRVSYEQYF	TGTGCCAGCAGCTTGGACCGGGTCTCCTACGAGCAGTACTTC
NA	TRBV5-4	TRBJ1-2	NA	CASSLGGPDGYTF	TGTGCCAGCAGCTTAGGGGGGCCGGACGGCTACACCTTC
NA	TRBV2	TRBJ1-4	TRBD1	CASRDRGATNEKLFF	TGTGCCAGCAGAGACAGGGGAGCCACTAATGAAAAACTGTTTTTT